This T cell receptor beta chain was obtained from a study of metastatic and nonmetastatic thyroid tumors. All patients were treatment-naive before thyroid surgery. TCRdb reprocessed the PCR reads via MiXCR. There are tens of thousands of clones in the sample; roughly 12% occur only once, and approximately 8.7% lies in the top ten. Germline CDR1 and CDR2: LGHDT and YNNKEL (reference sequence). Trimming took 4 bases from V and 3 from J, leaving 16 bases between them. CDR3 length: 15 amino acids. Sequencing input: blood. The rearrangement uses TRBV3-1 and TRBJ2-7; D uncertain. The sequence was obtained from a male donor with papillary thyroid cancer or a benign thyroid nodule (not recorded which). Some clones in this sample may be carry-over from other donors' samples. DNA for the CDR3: TGTGCCAGCAGCCTAGGGCCTGCTGTGGACTACGAGCAGTACTTC. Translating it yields CASSLGPAVDYEQYF.